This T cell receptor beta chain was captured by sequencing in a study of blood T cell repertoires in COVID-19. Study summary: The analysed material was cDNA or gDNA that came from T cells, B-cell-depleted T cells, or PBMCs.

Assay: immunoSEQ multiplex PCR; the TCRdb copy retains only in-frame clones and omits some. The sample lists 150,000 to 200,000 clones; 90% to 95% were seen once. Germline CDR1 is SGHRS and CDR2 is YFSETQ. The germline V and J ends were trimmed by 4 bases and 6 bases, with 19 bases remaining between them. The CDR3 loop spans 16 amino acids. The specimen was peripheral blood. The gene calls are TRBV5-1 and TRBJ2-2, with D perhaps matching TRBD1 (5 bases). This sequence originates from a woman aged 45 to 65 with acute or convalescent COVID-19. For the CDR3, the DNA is TGCGCCAGCAGCCCCCAGGGCGTGGGATTCCCCGGGGAGCTGTTTTTT. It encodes CASSPQGVGFPGELFF.